A single sample is the source of the 6 T cell receptor beta chains below, sequenced in a study of T-cell reconstitution after alpha-beta-depleted transplantation in children. TCRbeta library construction was performed incorporating unique molecular identifiers. TCRdb itself ran the PCR reads through MiXCR, one entry per CDR3 protein. The repertoire has approximately 490,000 distinct CDR3 sequences, approximately 12% of them found once; the top ten carry around 6%. The input for sequencing was PBMCs from the stem cell graft donor, taken from the stem cell graft. These receptors were taken from a human donor who donated a stem cell graft to a child with combined immunodeficiency.

The chain employs TRBV25-1 and TRBJ2-2; 9 bases align to TRBD2. This CDR3 has 18 amino acids. Unmatched junction bases numbered 11, after V lost 4 bases and J lost 2 bases. Germline-derived CDR1 and CDR2 are MGHDK and SYGVNS. DNA of the CDR3: TGTGCCAGCAGTGGAGATAGCGGGGGACCTACAAACACCGGGGAGCTGTTTTTT. Its translation: CASSGDSGGPTNTGELFF.

The genes are TRBV9 and TRBJ2-7; a weak D match, TRBD1 (8 bases). With 4 bases removed from V and 3 bases from J, the gap between germline ends came to 17 bases. The CDR3 extends over 15 amino acids. The germline V gene has CDR1 SGDLS and CDR2 YYNGEE. CDR3 sequence (DNA): TGTGCCAGCAGCTCTTCAACAGGGGGGGACTACGAGCAGTACTTC. This encodes CASSSSTGGDYEQYF.

The chain is built from TRBV10-3 and TRBJ2-6; TRBD2 matches 15 bases. The germline V gene encodes CDR1 ENHRY and CDR2 SYGVKD. The J segment lost 0 bases and the V segment lost 6 bases, leaving 3 bases of the junction unmatched. The CDR3 covers 18 residues. CDR3 amino acids: CAIRGLAGGGSGANVLTF. For the CDR3, the DNA is TGTGCCATCAGGGGACTAGCGGGGGGCGGCTCTGGGGCCAACGTCCTGACTTTC.

This clonotype showed up many times. The gene calls are TRBV12-3 or TRBV12-4 and TRBJ2-7, with D hard to call. Trimming took off 7 bases at V and 4 bases at J, with 11 bases between the two ends. This CDR3 has 12 amino acids. In DNA, the CDR3 is TGTGCCAGCACCTCTCGTACTTACGAGCAGTACTTC. It encodes CASTSRTYEQYF.

V usage is TRBV12-3 or TRBV12-4 and J usage is TRBJ1-2; D gene ambiguous. The CDR3 extends over 11 amino acids. The CDR3 spells CGLRAPYGYTF. Here the CDR3 DNA reads TGTGGTTTAAGGGCTCCCTATGGCTACACCTTC.

V and J are TRBV7-2 and TRBJ2-2, with D perhaps TRBD1 (5 bases). The germline gives CDR1 SGHTA, CDR2 FQGNSA. This CDR3 has 13 amino acids. Trimming pared 3 bases from V and 7 bases from J, leaving 9 bases between. This chain's CDR3 is CASSFGAYGELFF. The CDR3 DNA reads TGTGCCAGCAGCTTTGGGGCCTACGGGGAGCTGTTTTTT.